This T cell receptor (beta chain) derives from a study of blood T cell repertoires in COVID-19. CDR3 size: 15 residues. Germline CDR1 is LGHDT and CDR2 is YNNKEL (reference sequence). Trimming shortened V by 0 bases and J by 6 bases, and 12 bases separated the two germline ends. Measured with immunoSEQ multiplex PCR; TCRdb has only the in-frame clones, and not every one. Among under 450,000 clones listed, about four fifths were seen once. The chain links TRBV3-1 (or the pseudogene TRBV3-2) to TRBJ1-5; tentative D call: TRBD1 (6 bases). The sequence was collected from a woman in her forties or fifties who had recovered from COVID-19. The specimen sequenced was PBMCs or T cells enriched from blood (not recorded which). The DNA for the CDR3 is TGTGCCAGCAGCCAAGATCTTCAGGGGATTCAGCCCCAGCATTTT. Amino acids: CASSQDLQGIQPQHF.